These T cell receptor beta chains were read from a single sample in a study of T cells in Graves' hyperthyroidism and ophthalmopathy. One entry per CDR3 protein results from TCRdb running MiXCR on the multiplex PCR reads. The table lists fewer than 600,000 distinct CDR3 sequences, approximately 15% of them singletons, with 17% in the top ten. Sequencing was performed on blood. The source of these receptors is a woman under 30 with Graves' hyperthyroidism. Both conserved end residues are part of each CDR3. D genes are given only for firm matches. Size values are once, few and many counts, or a class for expanded clones, and some rows have none.

v_call: TRBV11-2
j_call: TRBJ2-1
clone_size: many
d_call: TRBD2
cdr3_nt: TGTGCCAGCAGCTTAGGGCGCGGGAGTCTAGCTGAGCAGTTCTTC
cdr3_aa: CASSLGRGSLAEQFF

v_call: TRBV12-5
j_call: TRBJ2-7
clone_size: many
d_call: .
cdr3_nt: TGTGCTAGTGGTTTTGTTTTCCGGTTCTACGAGCAGTACTTC
cdr3_aa: CASGFVFRFYEQYF

v_call: TRBV10-3
j_call: TRBJ1-4
clone_size: many
d_call: .
cdr3_nt: TGTGCCATCAGTGAGTCTGGGGATGAAAAACTGTTTTTT
cdr3_aa: CAISESGDEKLFF

v_call: TRBV7-9
j_call: TRBJ2-5
clone_size: many
d_call: TRBD1
cdr3_nt: TGTGCCAGCAGCCCCCGCGGGACAGGCGAAGAGACCCAGTACTTC
cdr3_aa: CASSPRGTGEETQYF

v_call: TRBV14
j_call: TRBJ2-3
clone_size: .
d_call: TRBD2
cdr3_nt: TGTGCCAGCAGCCAAGGGACTAGCGGGGACACAGATACGCAGTATTTT
cdr3_aa: CASSQGTSGDTDTQYF

v_call: TRBV11-2
j_call: TRBJ1-1
clone_size: many
d_call: TRBD1
cdr3_nt: TGTGCCAGCAGCTTAACCCGGACAGGGTCCCCTGAAGCTTTCTTT
cdr3_aa: CASSLTRTGSPEAFF

v_call: TRBV6-1
j_call: TRBJ1-1
clone_size: few
d_call: TRBD1
cdr3_nt: TGTGCCACCTCGACAGGGCCGAACACTGAAGCTTTCTTT
cdr3_aa: CATSTGPNTEAFF

v_call: TRBV20-1
j_call: TRBJ2-3
clone_size: few
d_call: TRBD2
cdr3_nt: TGCAGTGCTAGAGAGGGGAGGATGACTAGCATATACTTGGATACGCAGTATTTT
cdr3_aa: CSAREGRMTSIYLDTQYF

v_call: TRBV4-1
j_call: TRBJ2-7
clone_size: few
d_call: TRBD2
cdr3_nt: TGCGCCAGCAGCCAAGGGGTGGCTAGCGGGGTCTACGAGCAGTACTTC
cdr3_aa: CASSQGVASGVYEQYF

v_call: TRBV19
j_call: TRBJ1-5
clone_size: many
d_call: .
cdr3_nt: TGTGCCAGTAGTATAGCGACTTCCAATCAGCCCCAGCATTTT
cdr3_aa: CASSIATSNQPQHF

v_call: TRBV5-1
j_call: TRBJ2-3
clone_size: few
d_call: TRBD2
cdr3_nt: TGCGCCAGCAGCTTAAGAGGGAGGGGTGCAGATACGCAGTATTTT
cdr3_aa: CASSLRGRGADTQYF

v_call: TRBV19
j_call: TRBJ2-1
clone_size: .
d_call: TRBD2
cdr3_nt: TGTGCCAGTAGTGCGGGGGATGGTGAGCAGTCCTTC
cdr3_aa: CASSAGDGEQSF

v_call: TRBV20-1
j_call: TRBJ2-5
clone_size: .
d_call: .
cdr3_nt: TGCAGTGCACATTCCGGACCCGACCAAGAGACCCAGTACTTC
cdr3_aa: CSAHSGPDQETQYF

v_call: TRBV7-6
j_call: TRBJ2-1
clone_size: .
d_call: TRBD2
cdr3_nt: TGTGCCAGCAGTTTAATAGCGGGAGCGCCGAGTGAGCAGTTCTTC
cdr3_aa: CASSLIAGAPSEQFF

v_call: TRBV7-9
j_call: TRBJ1-2
clone_size: .
d_call: .
cdr3_nt: TGTGACAGCAGCTTAGGGGGGTTTGGCTATGGCTACACCTTC
cdr3_aa: CDSSLGGFGYGYTF

v_call: TRBV27
j_call: TRBJ2-2
clone_size: many
d_call: TRBD2
cdr3_nt: TGTGCCAGCCTCGGACTAGCGGTCGCGAACACCGGGGAGCTGTTTTTT
cdr3_aa: CASLGLAVANTGELFF

v_call: TRBV13
j_call: TRBJ1-3
clone_size: many
d_call: .
cdr3_nt: TGTGCCAGCAGCCTAGTGCAGGGAACTGGAAACACCATATATTTT
cdr3_aa: CASSLVQGTGNTIYF

v_call: TRBV11-1
j_call: TRBJ2-1
clone_size: many
d_call: .
cdr3_nt: TGTGCCAGCAGAGCAGACAGGACCGCGTACAATGAGCAGTTCTTC
cdr3_aa: CASRADRTAYNEQFF

v_call: TRBV12-5
j_call: TRBJ1-4
clone_size: many
d_call: TRBD1
cdr3_nt: TGTGCTAGTAGTGATACCTGGACAGGGTCGCGAACTAATGAAAAACTGTTTTTT
cdr3_aa: CASSDTWTGSRTNEKLFF

v_call: TRBV20-1
j_call: TRBJ1-2
clone_size: few
d_call: .
cdr3_nt: TGCAGTGCTAGTTCCCCCTTAGGGAATGGCTACACCTTC
cdr3_aa: CSASSPLGNGYTF

v_call: TRBV13
j_call: TRBJ2-1
clone_size: many
d_call: TRBD2
cdr3_nt: TGTGCCAGCAGCTTAGGGACTAGCGGGAGGGGGAGCTCCTACAATGAGCAGTTCTTC
cdr3_aa: CASSLGTSGRGSSYNEQFF

v_call: TRBV4-1
j_call: TRBJ2-3
clone_size: few
d_call: .
cdr3_nt: TGCGCCAGCAGCCTCCTTGAATGGCCACCCAAAGTAACAGATACGCAGTATTTT
cdr3_aa: CASSLLEWPPKVTDTQYF

v_call: TRBV27
j_call: TRBJ1-1
clone_size: many
d_call: .
cdr3_nt: TGTGCCAGCAGTTTGGGGAGCCAAGCTTTCTTT
cdr3_aa: CASSLGSQAFF

v_call: TRBV16
j_call: TRBJ1-5
clone_size: few
d_call: TRBD1
cdr3_nt: TGTGCCAGCAGCCAGCCGATACAAGACAGGGGGCATCAGCCCCAGCATTTT
cdr3_aa: CASSQPIQDRGHQPQHF

v_call: TRBV10-1
j_call: TRBJ2-2
clone_size: few
d_call: TRBD2
cdr3_nt: TGCGCCAGCAGTGCGGGAGGGATCGGGGAGCTGTTTTTT
cdr3_aa: CASSAGGIGELFF

v_call: TRBV19
j_call: TRBJ1-5
clone_size: .
d_call: .
cdr3_nt: TGTGACAGTAGTATGCAGTCAACTTTGAGCAATCAGCCCCAGCATTTT
cdr3_aa: CDSSMQSTLSNQPQHF

v_call: TRBV7-9
j_call: TRBJ1-4
clone_size: .
d_call: TRBD1
cdr3_nt: TGTGCCAGCAGAACAGGGGGAGCTAATGAAAAACTGTTTTTT
cdr3_aa: CASRTGGANEKLFF

v_call: TRBV28
j_call: TRBJ2-7
clone_size: many
d_call: TRBD1
cdr3_nt: TGTGCCAGCAGTTTGCCGGGACAGGGCTCCTACGAGCAGTACTTC
cdr3_aa: CASSLPGQGSYEQYF

v_call: TRBV12-3/TRBV12-4
j_call: TRBJ2-1
clone_size: many
d_call: .
cdr3_nt: TGTGCCAGCAGTTCCTCTCCCTCTTCGGGCTTTTACAATGAGCAGTTCTTC
cdr3_aa: CASSSSPSSGFYNEQFF

v_call: TRBV3-1
j_call: TRBJ2-1
clone_size: many
d_call: TRBD2
cdr3_nt: TGTGCCAGCAGCCAAGTCCCGGGGACTAGCTCAGGAGTCAATGAGCAGTTCTTC
cdr3_aa: CASSQVPGTSSGVNEQFF

v_call: TRBV27
j_call: TRBJ2-3
clone_size: many
d_call: TRBD2
cdr3_nt: TGTGCCAGCGCCTTTGCGGGAGATGCAGTGACGCAGTATTTT
cdr3_aa: CASAFAGDAVTQYF

v_call: TRBV5-5
j_call: TRBJ2-1
clone_size: .
d_call: TRBD1
cdr3_nt: TGTGCCAGCAGCCTGGGACAGGGGGCGATCAATGAGCAGTTCTTC
cdr3_aa: CASSLGQGAINEQFF

v_call: TRBV30
j_call: TRBJ1-5
clone_size: many
d_call: .
cdr3_nt: TGTGCCTGGAGTCGCGAGGGTAATCAGCCCCAGCATTTT
cdr3_aa: CAWSREGNQPQHF

v_call: TRBV28
j_call: TRBJ2-3
clone_size: many
d_call: .
cdr3_nt: TGTGCCAGCACGGGTAGCGGATCTAGCACAGATACGCAGTATTTT
cdr3_aa: CASTGSGSSTDTQYF

v_call: TRBV3-1
j_call: TRBJ1-2
clone_size: many
d_call: TRBD1
cdr3_nt: TGTGCCAGCAGTCATTCAGGGGGCCGCTATGGCTACACCTTC
cdr3_aa: CASSHSGGRYGYTF

v_call: TRBV29-1
j_call: TRBJ2-5
clone_size: many
d_call: .
cdr3_nt: TGCAGCGTTCGGGGCAAACAAGAGACCCAGTACTTC
cdr3_aa: CSVRGKQETQYF

v_call: TRBV10-3
j_call: TRBJ2-2
clone_size: many
d_call: .
cdr3_nt: TGTGCCATCAGTGGCAGGGGTACCGGGGAGCTGTTTTTT
cdr3_aa: CAISGRGTGELFF

v_call: TRBV7-2
j_call: TRBJ2-1
clone_size: .
d_call: .
cdr3_nt: TGTGCCAGCACGCCCCAGGAGAAGACTTACAATGAGCAGTTCTTC
cdr3_aa: CASTPQEKTYNEQFF

v_call: TRBV2
j_call: TRBJ2-7
clone_size: .
d_call: .
cdr3_nt: TGTGCCAGCGGGGACTCCTACCGGTCCTACGAGCAGTACTTC
cdr3_aa: CASGDSYRSYEQYF

v_call: TRBV9
j_call: TRBJ1-1
clone_size: many
d_call: TRBD1
cdr3_nt: TGTGCCAGCAGCGTAGGAGGGACAGGGCTCGTGAAGGTTGAAGCTTTCTTT
cdr3_aa: CASSVGGTGLVKVEAFF